Listed below are T cell receptor beta chains from one sample, sequenced in a study of blood T cell repertoires in COVID-19. The assay was immunoSEQ multiplex PCR, and TCRdb's table has in-frame clones only and misses some. In the table there are 250,000 to 300,000 clones, 81% of which are singletons. The sequenced sample consisted of peripheral blood. All receptors derive from a woman aged 60-70 years with active or convalescent COVID-19. Both conserved end residues are part of each CDR3. The D gene is left open where the match is weak. The size of a clone is reported for some rows only, either as once, few or many, or as a class for expanded clones.

V: TRBV14; size: .; J: TRBJ1-1; D: TRBD1; DNA: TGTGCCAGCAGCCAAAGCCAGCTCAGGGGGCGTGTTAGAAACACTGAAGCTTTCTTT; CDR3: CASSQSQLRGRVRNTEAFF
V: TRBV19; size: .; J: TRBJ1-2; D: TRBD1; DNA: TGTGCCAGTACTCCAGGGGCCCCTGGGACAGGGAACTATGGCTACACCTTC; CDR3: CASTPGAPGTGNYGYTF
V: TRBV7-2; size: .; J: TRBJ2-5; D: .; DNA: TGTGCCAGCGCCTCGGGAGAGCGTCAGACCCAGTACTTC; CDR3: CASASGERQTQYF
V: TRBV7-9; size: .; J: TRBJ1-1; D: .; DNA: TGTGCCAGCACCCAAGATACAGGGTACACTGAAGCTTTCTTT; CDR3: CASTQDTGYTEAFF
V: TRBV9; size: .; J: TRBJ1-4; D: .; DNA: TGTGCCAGCAGATCTACAGAAAATGAAAAACTGTTTTTT; CDR3: CASRSTENEKLFF
V: TRBV27; size: .; J: TRBJ2-5; D: .; DNA: TGTGCCAGCAGTTTATCGTCAGATCTAGCGCAAGAGACCCAGTACTTC; CDR3: CASSLSSDLAQETQYF
V: TRBV27; size: once; J: TRBJ1-2; D: .; DNA: TGTGCCAGCAGTTTATCAGGGCAGGGCTCTGGCTACACCTTC; CDR3: CASSLSGQGSGYTF
V: TRBV4-3; size: once; J: TRBJ2-3; D: .; DNA: TGCGCCAGCAGCCAAGCCTTATGGACAGAAAGCCCCACAGATACGCAGTATTTT; CDR3: CASSQALWTESPTDTQYF
V: TRBV6-5; size: .; J: TRBJ2-2; D: TRBD1; DNA: TGTGCCAGCAGTCAACAGGGGGCGGGCACCGGGGAGCTGTTTTTT; CDR3: CASSQQGAGTGELFF
V: TRBV19; size: .; J: TRBJ1-1; D: TRBD1; DNA: TGTGCCAGTAGTACTCCCATGCAGGGGGCCTCATCTGAAGCTTTCTTT; CDR3: CASSTPMQGASSEAFF
V: TRBV9; size: .; J: TRBJ1-1; D: .; DNA: TGTGCCAGCAGCGTAGGATTGGAGCCTGAAGCTTTCTTT; CDR3: CASSVGLEPEAFF
V: TRBV29-1; size: .; J: TRBJ2-4; D: .; DNA: TGCAGCGTCCCCAAGGGGGGGTCCAAAAACATTCAGTACTTC; CDR3: CSVPKGGSKNIQYF
V: TRBV10-3; size: .; J: TRBJ1-2; D: TRBD1; DNA: TGTGCCATCAGTGAGTCGACTTCCCGGACAGGGGGCTACACCTTC; CDR3: CAISESTSRTGGYTF
V: TRBV4-1; size: .; J: TRBJ1-5; D: TRBD1; DNA: TGCGCCAGCAGCCAAGAAGGGACAGCTTATAGCAATCAGCCCCAGCATTTT; CDR3: CASSQEGTAYSNQPQHF
V: TRBV2; size: .; J: TRBJ1-2; D: .; DNA: TGTGCCAGCAGTGACGACAGCTATGGCTACACCTTC; CDR3: CASSDDSYGYTF
V: TRBV10-3; size: .; J: TRBJ1-6; D: TRBD1; DNA: TGTGCCATCAGTGAGTCGACAGCTGGACAGGGGGGTTCACCCCTCCACTTT; CDR3: CAISESTAGQGGSPLHF
V: TRBV4-3; size: .; J: TRBJ2-5; D: .; DNA: TGCGCCAGCAGCCGTCTTACCGGGACAATAGAGACCCAGTACTTC; CDR3: CASSRLTGTIETQYF
V: TRBV7-9; size: once; J: TRBJ1-3; D: .; DNA: TGTGCCAGCAGCTCTTCCTCGGGCTCTGGAAACACCATATATTTT; CDR3: CASSSSSGSGNTIYF
V: TRBV4-3; size: .; J: TRBJ2-7; D: TRBD2; DNA: TGCGCCAGCAGCTTACGGACTAGCGCATATTACGAGCAGTACTTC; CDR3: CASSLRTSAYYEQYF
V: TRBV4-3; size: .; J: TRBJ2-7; D: .; DNA: TGCGCCAGCAGCCAAGATGTCCCCACCTACGAGCAGTACTTC; CDR3: CASSQDVPTYEQYF
V: TRBV5-6; size: .; J: TRBJ2-5; D: .; DNA: TGTGCCAGCAGCCTTTTACAGGGAGCGGCGGCCCAGTACTTC; CDR3: CASSLLQGAAAQYF
V: TRBV30; size: once; J: TRBJ1-6; D: .; DNA: TGTGCCTGGAGTGCAGGGCGATCAGGCAATAATTCACCCCTCCACTTT; CDR3: CAWSAGRSGNNSPLHF
V: TRBV30; size: .; J: TRBJ2-3; D: .; DNA: TGTGCCTGGGGACCCCTGGGGCAGAGAACAGATACGCAGTATTTT; CDR3: CAWGPLGQRTDTQYF
V: TRBV27; size: few; J: TRBJ2-6; D: TRBD1; DNA: TGTGCCAGCAGTTTATCGCCATTCACAGGGGGCAGGGGCTCTGGGGCCAACGTCCTGACTTTC; CDR3: CASSLSPFTGGRGSGANVLTF
V: TRBV5-6; size: .; J: TRBJ1-1; D: TRBD1; DNA: TGTGCCAGCAGCTTGGGTCTAGGGGGCTGGGGCGTCGTGGCTGAAGCTTTCTTT; CDR3: CASSLGLGGWGVVAEAFF
V: TRBV7-2; size: .; J: TRBJ2-1; D: TRBD2; DNA: TGTGCCAGCAGCAGATTATTAGCGGGGGGGGCCGTCAATGAGCAGTTCTTC; CDR3: CASSRLLAGGAVNEQFF
V: TRBV7-9; size: .; J: TRBJ2-2; D: TRBD1; DNA: TGTGCCAGCAGCCGGGGACAGGCCGGGGAGCTGTTTTTT; CDR3: CASSRGQAGELFF
V: TRBV27; size: .; J: TRBJ1-2; D: TRBD1; DNA: TGTGCCAGCAGTCGCCAGGGGGTAGGCTATGGCTACACCTTC; CDR3: CASSRQGVGYGYTF
V: TRBV6-2/TRBV6-3; size: .; J: TRBJ1-5; D: TRBD1; DNA: TGTGCCAGCAGCCTACAGGGGAGCGGGCAGCCCCAGCATTTT; CDR3: CASSLQGSGQPQHF
V: TRBV29-1; size: .; J: TRBJ1-1; D: TRBD1; DNA: TGCAGCGGCGGACAGGGGAACACTGAAGCTTTCTTT; CDR3: CSGGQGNTEAFF
V: TRBV3-1/TRBV3-2; size: .; J: TRBJ2-7; D: TRBD1; DNA: TGTGCCAGCAGCCAAGATGAACAGGGGGACTACGAGCAGTACTTC; CDR3: CASSQDEQGDYEQYF
V: TRBV19; size: .; J: TRBJ2-7; D: TRBD1; DNA: TGTGCCAGTAGTGTAGGGGGCGCGCAGTACGAGCAGTACTTC; CDR3: CASSVGGAQYEQYF
V: TRBV5-1; size: .; J: TRBJ2-7; D: TRBD1; DNA: TGCGCCAGCAGGTGGGCAGGGGGCGGGTCGGAGCAGTACTTC; CDR3: CASRWAGGGSEQYF
V: TRBV6-1; size: .; J: TRBJ1-6; D: TRBD1; DNA: TGTGCCAGCAGTGAGGGACAGGCCCCTAATTCACCCCTCCACTTT; CDR3: CASSEGQAPNSPLHF
V: TRBV11-2; size: .; J: TRBJ2-7; D: .; DNA: TGTGCCAGCAGCTTAATGTCATCCGAGCAGTACTTC; CDR3: CASSLMSSEQYF
V: TRBV11-2; size: .; J: TRBJ1-3; D: .; DNA: TGTGCCAGCAGCTCCGGGACTTCTGGAAACACCATATATTTT; CDR3: CASSSGTSGNTIYF
V: TRBV12-5; size: .; J: TRBJ2-1; D: .; DNA: TGTGCTAGTGGTTTGACGTACAGGGGGGGGGCGCCGGGTGAGCAGTTCTTC; CDR3: CASGLTYRGGAPGEQFF
V: TRBV19; size: .; J: TRBJ1-5; D: .; DNA: TGTGCCAGCCTGACAGGAATTTATAGCAATCAGCCCCAGCATTTT; CDR3: CASLTGIYSNQPQHF
V: TRBV25-1; size: .; J: TRBJ2-3; D: TRBD1; DNA: TGTGCCAGCAGCCCCCGGACAGGGTTTTACACAGATACGCAGTATTTT; CDR3: CASSPRTGFYTDTQYF